The present entry profiles one T cell receptor (beta chain) with its context. The antigen is unknown. Only in-frame clones appear in the TCRdb table, and some are missing; sequencing was by immunoSEQ multiplex PCR. The table lists several thousand clones, 70% of them singletons, with roughly two fifths in the top ten. This specimen belongs to a study of CD8 T cell repertoires and HIV-1 epitope variants. Background on the study: T cells were stimulated with Twenty-five Gag and Nef peptides separately. Controls were a CMV, EBV and flu pool, Ebola AY9, and no peptide. An uncultured baseline aliquot held 1M T cells. A roughly 10-day culture received IL-2, IL-7 and IL-15 on days 3 and 7.

This CDR3 contains 14 residues. Germline CDR1 is SGHRS and CDR2 is YFSETQ. The germline V and J ends were trimmed by 1 base and 6 bases, with 11 bases remaining between them. The sequence was obtained from a male donor with HIV. The sequenced sample consisted of cultured CD8+ T cells derived from PBMCs. The chain recombines TRBV5-1 with TRBJ2-1; perhaps TRBD2 as D (5 bases). The CDR3 coding sequence is TGCGCCAGCAGCTTGAACCGGGGTACCAATGAGCAGTTCTTC. Encoded protein: CASSLNRGTNEQFF.